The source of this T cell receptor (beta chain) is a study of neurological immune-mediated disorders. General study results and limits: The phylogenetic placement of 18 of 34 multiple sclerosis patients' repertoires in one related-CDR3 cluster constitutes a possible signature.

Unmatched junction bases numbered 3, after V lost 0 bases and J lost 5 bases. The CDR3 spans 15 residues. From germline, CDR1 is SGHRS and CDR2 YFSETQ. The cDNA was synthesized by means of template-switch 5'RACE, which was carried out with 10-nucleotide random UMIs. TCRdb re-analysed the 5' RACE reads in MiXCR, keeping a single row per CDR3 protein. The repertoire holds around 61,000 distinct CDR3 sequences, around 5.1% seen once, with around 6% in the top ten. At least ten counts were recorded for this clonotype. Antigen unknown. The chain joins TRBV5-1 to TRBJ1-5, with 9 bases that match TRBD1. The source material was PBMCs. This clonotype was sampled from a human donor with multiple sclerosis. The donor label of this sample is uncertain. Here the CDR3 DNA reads TGCGCCAGCAGCTTGGGGACAGGGGCCGATCAGCCCCAGCATTTT. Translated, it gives CASSLGTGADQPQHF.